These T cell receptor beta chains were read from a single sample in a study of blood T cell repertoires in COVID-19. Clones were sequenced by immunoSEQ multiplex PCR, and TCRdb holds only the in-frame ones, with some missing. The profile shows 300,000 to 350,000 clones, more than 70% of them singletons. The sequencing input was peripheral blood. The receptors here all came from a woman aged 55-75 years with COVID-19, enrolled during active disease. The CDR3 runs from the conserved cysteine through the conserved F or W. The D gene is left open where the match is weak.

J gene: TRBJ1-2
D gene: TRBD1
V gene: TRBV19
CDR3 protein: CASSITGVNYGYTF
CDR3 DNA: TGTGCCAGTAGTATTACAGGGGTGAACTATGGCTACACCTTC

J gene: TRBJ2-5
D gene: NA
V gene: TRBV5-6
CDR3 protein: CASSLAGSGQTQYF
CDR3 DNA: TGTGCCAGCAGCTTGGCCGGCAGCGGCCAGACCCAGTACTTC

J gene: TRBJ1-2
D gene: NA
V gene: TRBV5-4
CDR3 protein: CASSLRGSQGGGYTF
CDR3 DNA: TGTGCCAGCAGCTTGCGCGGCAGTCAAGGAGGTGGCTACACCTTC

J gene: TRBJ1-3
D gene: NA
V gene: TRBV13
CDR3 protein: CASSARTVSGNTIYF
CDR3 DNA: TGTGCCAGCAGCGCCAGGACAGTCTCTGGAAACACCATATATTTT

J gene: TRBJ1-4
D gene: TRBD1
V gene: TRBV27
CDR3 protein: CASSTILQGARNEKLFF
CDR3 DNA: TGTGCCAGCAGTACGATCTTACAGGGGGCGAGAAATGAAAAACTGTTTTTT

J gene: TRBJ2-1
D gene: NA
V gene: TRBV30
CDR3 protein: CAWSRVRGGSYNEQFF
CDR3 DNA: TGTGCCTGGAGCCGGGTAAGGGGGGGCTCCTACAATGAGCAGTTCTTC

J gene: TRBJ2-2
D gene: TRBD2
V gene: TRBV3-1/TRBV3-2
CDR3 protein: CASSLRTSGTTGELFF
CDR3 DNA: TGTGCCAGCAGCCTCCGGACTAGCGGTACCACCGGGGAGCTGTTTTTT

J gene: TRBJ1-2
D gene: TRBD1
V gene: TRBV27
CDR3 protein: CASSRGQGVANYGYTF
CDR3 DNA: TGTGCCAGCAGCAGGGGACAGGGAGTAGCTAACTATGGCTACACCTTC

J gene: TRBJ1-3
D gene: NA
V gene: TRBV20-1
CDR3 protein: CSASGGEVGNTIYF
CDR3 DNA: TGCAGTGCTAGTGGGGGGGAGGTAGGAAACACCATATATTTT

J gene: TRBJ1-1
D gene: NA
V gene: TRBV7-3
CDR3 protein: CASSFYRDTEAFF
CDR3 DNA: TGTGCCAGCAGCTTCTACAGGGACACTGAAGCTTTCTTT

J gene: TRBJ2-5
D gene: NA
V gene: TRBV18
CDR3 protein: CASSPRGAETQYF
CDR3 DNA: TGTGCCAGCTCACCCCGGGGGGCTGAGACCCAGTACTTC

J gene: TRBJ2-5
D gene: TRBD1
V gene: TRBV7-9
CDR3 protein: CASSLGDRNQETQYF
CDR3 DNA: TGTGCCAGCAGCTTAGGGGACAGGAACCAAGAGACCCAGTACTTC

J gene: TRBJ1-4
D gene: TRBD1
V gene: TRBV2
CDR3 protein: CASNGQGTTNEKLFF
CDR3 DNA: TGTGCCAGCAATGGACAGGGAACAACTAATGAAAAACTGTTTTTT

J gene: TRBJ1-2
D gene: NA
V gene: TRBV21-1
CDR3 protein: CASSGNAPPGAVGYYGYTF
CDR3 DNA: TGTGCCAGCAGCGGAAATGCCCCCCCAGGGGCGGTTGGTTACTATGGCTACACCTTC

J gene: TRBJ2-7
D gene: TRBD2
V gene: TRBV9
CDR3 protein: CASSPREGRKGYEQYF
CDR3 DNA: TGTGCCAGCAGCCCCCGGGAGGGGAGAAAGGGGTACGAGCAGTACTTC

J gene: TRBJ1-2
D gene: NA
V gene: TRBV2
CDR3 protein: CASSRGADYGYTF
CDR3 DNA: TGTGCCAGCAGTCGGGGGGCTGACTATGGCTACACCTTC

J gene: TRBJ2-1
D gene: TRBD2
V gene: TRBV24-1
CDR3 protein: CATSGTSAEKNEQFF
CDR3 DNA: TGTGCCACCAGTGGCACTAGCGCGGAAAAAAATGAGCAGTTCTTC

J gene: TRBJ1-5
D gene: NA
V gene: TRBV15
CDR3 protein: CATSRAIDSSNQPQHF
CDR3 DNA: TGTGCCACCAGCAGAGCGATTGACAGTAGCAATCAGCCCCAGCATTTT